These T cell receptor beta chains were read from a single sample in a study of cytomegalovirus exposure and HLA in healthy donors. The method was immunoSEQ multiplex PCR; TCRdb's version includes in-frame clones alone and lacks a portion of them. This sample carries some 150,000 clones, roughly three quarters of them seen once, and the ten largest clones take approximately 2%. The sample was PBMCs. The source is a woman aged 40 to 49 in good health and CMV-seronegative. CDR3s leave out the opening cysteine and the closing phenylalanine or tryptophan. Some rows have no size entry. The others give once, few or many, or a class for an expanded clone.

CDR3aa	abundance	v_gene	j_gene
ASMDRGSSYNEQF	.	TRBV5-1	TRBJ2-1
ASSETGTGEPDTQY	.	TRBV27	TRBJ2-3
ASRRTSAASGVQY	.	TRBV28	TRBJ2-3
ASSGDMRSPLH	few	TRBV2	TRBJ1-6
ASSRQGPGNTIY	.	TRBV19	TRBJ1-3
AIRNGGAKDYGYT	few	TRBV10-3	TRBJ1-2
ASSIYGTGNQPQH	.	TRBV19	TRBJ1-5
ASTGGASYEQY	.	TRBV2	TRBJ2-7
ASSIGPDRERYNQPQH	.	TRBV19	TRBJ1-5
ASSLGGLEQY	few	TRBV5-6	TRBJ2-7
ASSYTSYGTDFNYGYT	.	TRBV27	TRBJ1-2
ASSRSAEYNTEAF	few	TRBV7-8	TRBJ1-1
ASSEKGNSYNEQF	once	TRBV10-1	TRBJ2-1
ASSYRVAGGRETQY	.	TRBV6-5	TRBJ2-5
ASRLAGGLSSYEQY	.	TRBV27	TRBJ2-7
ASGPTGGGTEAF	.	TRBV9	TRBJ1-1
ASSISPTKINEQF	few	TRBV19	TRBJ2-1
ASSEVGGYGYT	.	TRBV6-1	TRBJ1-2
ASSLTGEAF	.	TRBV5-6	TRBJ1-1
ASSAEREPTEAF	few	TRBV2	TRBJ1-1
ASSQDPAPSTDLT	few	TRBV4-1	TRBJ2-6
ASRTSGGSYEQY	few	TRBV5-1	TRBJ2-7
ASSYSRWGAEAF	.	TRBV6-5	TRBJ1-1
ASSLMGGPTYEQY	.	TRBV6-1	TRBJ2-7
ASSEGALEAF	.	TRBV10-2	TRBJ1-1
ASSLQGRANTGELF	.	TRBV9	TRBJ2-2
AWSEGLAGGNGFTEQY	.	TRBV30	TRBJ2-7
ASSHPTVSSYEQY	.	TRBV14	TRBJ2-7
ASSSRVENTEAF	.	TRBV2	TRBJ1-1
ASSQVGSEAF	few	TRBV4-1	TRBJ1-1
ASRGGTYGYT	.	TRBV6-1	TRBJ1-2
ASSLAMGMGGTIQY	.	TRBV7-9	TRBJ2-4
SSSGQGDNEQF	.	TRBV7-9	TRBJ2-1
ASSEVSVGRNEQF	.	TRBV6-1	TRBJ2-1
ASSLGTGGLNQPQH	.	TRBV18	TRBJ1-5
AISEHGNNEQY	.	TRBV10-3	TRBJ2-7
ASSLNRGVGYGYT	.	TRBV27	TRBJ1-2
ASSTSGTENTEAF	.	TRBV5-1	TRBJ1-1
ASSLNRANQPQH	.	TRBV27	TRBJ1-5
ASSPRGRLGYT	.	TRBV18	TRBJ1-2
ASSYRTGPNTEAF	few	TRBV6-5	TRBJ1-1
ASSPAGGRAYEQY	.	TRBV5-4	TRBJ2-7
ASSRTGGGSGANVLT	once	TRBV14	TRBJ2-6
ASHTLETQY	.	TRBV25-1	TRBJ2-3
ASSFQGPNEKLF	.	TRBV5-4	TRBJ1-4